Below are 11 T cell receptor beta chains sequenced from a single sample in a study of control samples from healthy donors and cancer patients. This table comes from immunoSEQ multiplex PCR, and its TCRdb copy is limited to in-frame clones, with some not included. The sample holds about 110,000 clones; 90% are singletons and the top ten take 4.4%. Sequencing was carried out using blood. The receptors were sampled from a human donor in good health. The donor label of this sample is uncertain.

This clone was counted a few times. This sample also contains other DNA sequences that code for the same CDR3. DNA of the CDR3: TGTGCCAGCTCTGAGCCGGCCGGCTACACCGGGGAGCTGTTTTTT. It yields the protein CASSEPAGYTGELFF. The V gene is TRBV18, the J gene TRBJ2-2; no clear D. V was cut by 6 bases and J by 3 bases, with 14 bases left in between. There are 15 residues in the CDR3. Germline CDR1 KGHSH, CDR2 LQKENI.

This clone was observed a single time. This chain links TRBV5-1 with TRBJ2-7; D might be TRBD2 (7 bases). This CDR3 comprises 14 residues. Trimming took off 5 bases at V and 7 bases at J, with 19 bases between the two ends. Germline CDR1 reads SGHRS; CDR2 reads YFSETQ. The DNA for the CDR3 is TGCGCCAGCAGGGGGGCGCTAGCGGCTTCTGAGCAGTACTTC. Protein: CASRGALAASEQYF.

The rearrangement joins TRBV2 to TRBJ1-1; TRBD1 matches 10 bases. CDR3 length: 15 amino acids. Germline V gene data show CDR1 as SNHLY and CDR2 as FYNNEI. V lost 6 bases to trimming and J lost 4 bases; unmatched junction nucleotides: 8. As DNA, the CDR3 is TGTGCCAGCAGGGCGGGGACAGGGGTGAGCACTGAAGCTTTCTTT. This codes for CASRAGTGVSTEAFF. Complete variable domain (other parts from reference TRBV2 and TRBJ1-1): EPEVTQTPSHQVTQMGQEVILRCVPISNHLYFYWYRQILGQKVEFLVSFYNNEISEKSEIFDDQFSVERPDGSNFTLKIRSTKLEDSAMYFCASRAGTGVSTEAFFGQGTRLTVV.

The V gene is TRBV3-1 (or the pseudogene TRBV3-2), the J gene TRBJ2-3; D ambiguous. The CDR3 has 13 amino acids. Germline V gene data show CDR1 as LGHDT and CDR2 as YNNKEL (reference sequence). The germline V and J ends were trimmed by 3 bases and 13 bases, with 17 bases remaining between them. The CDR3 DNA follows: TGTGCCAGCAGCCAGGCAGACTCCGCGCGAGAGTATTTT. Its protein is CASSQADSAREYF.

In this sample, this clone turned up once. The rearrangement uses TRBV5-1 and TRBJ2-3; D is perhaps TRBD1 (5 bases). Deletions cut 0 bases from V and 6 bases from J, with 11 bases between. The CDR3 runs 14 residues. The germline V gene has CDR1 SGHRS and CDR2 YFSETQ. CDR3 amino acids: CASSLASGSDTQYF. The CDR3, as DNA: TGCGCCAGCAGCTTGGCGTCAGGGTCCGATACGCAGTATTTT.

This clone appeared a few times. This chain connects TRBV6-1 to TRBJ2-7; D uncertain. CDR1 is MNHNS, CDR2 SASEGT, per germline. The V end lost 1 base, the J end lost 4 bases, and 8 bases lay between the germline ends. The CDR3 loop spans 13 amino acids. CDR3 amino acids: CASSEERRYEQYV. The CDR3 region has the DNA TGTGCCAGCAGTGAAGAGCGTAGATACGAGCAGTACGTC.

V is TRBV6-5 and J is TRBJ2-1; 8 bases align to TRBD1. Trimming took 4 bases from V and 3 from J; bases not matched to a gene: 5. The length of the CDR3 is 15 residues. CDR1 is MNHEY, CDR2 SVGAGI, per germline. CDR3 amino acids: CASSSGTGHYNEQFF. As DNA, the CDR3 is TGTGCCAGCAGTTCCGGGACAGGTCACTACAATGAGCAGTTCTTC.

The rearrangement links TRBV7-8 to TRBJ1-4; D remains ambiguous. Trimming removed 1 base from V and 0 bases from J, with 3 bases in between. CDR1 and CDR2 from the germline V gene are SGHVS and FQNEAQ. The CDR3 has 14 residues. The CDR3 spells CASSLVPTNEKLFF. For the CDR3, the DNA is TGTGCCAGCAGCTTAGTTCCAACTAATGAAAAACTGTTTTTT.

The rearrangement uses TRBV5-8 and TRBJ2-3; TRBD1 agrees at 9 bases. The germline CDR1 and CDR2 sequences are SGHTS and YDEGEE. CDR3 length: 18 residues. The V gene end was trimmed by 4 bases and the J gene end by 3 bases; junction bases not matched to a gene: 15. The CDR3 nucleotides are TGTGCCAGCAGCCCAAGCGTTTCCCCGGGACAGGGTACAGATACGCAGTATTTT. It codes for CASSPSVSPGQGTDTQYF.

The V and J genes are TRBV6-2 or TRBV6-3 and TRBJ2-7; D is undetermined. The V end lost 5 bases, the J end lost 0 bases, and 14 bases lay between the germline ends. This CDR3 region has 15 residues. CDR1 and CDR2 (germline): MNHEY, SVGEGT. CDR3 in DNA: TGTGCCAGCAGTCCCGGATACTGGGGCTCCTACGAGCAGTACTTC. As protein: CASSPGYWGSYEQYF.

The V call is TRBV19, the J call TRBJ1-4; 7 bases agree with TRBD1. V lost 4 bases and J lost 0; bases outside the gene matches: 5. Germline CDR1 LNHDA, CDR2 SQIVND (reference sequence). This CDR3 is 16 amino acids long. CDR3 protein: CASSNRGTTTNEKLFF. CDR3 nucleotides: TGTGCCAGTAGTAACAGGGGAACAACAACTAATGAAAAACTGTTTTTT.